A selection of T cell receptor beta chains follows, all from one sample in a study of T cells in Graves' hyperthyroidism and ophthalmopathy. TCRdb re-called the multiplex PCR reads with MiXCR, one entry per CDR3 protein. The top ten clones hold around 16% of a sample with roughly 700,000 distinct CDR3 sequences, 17% of them seen once. The sequenced sample consisted of blood. The receptors come from a man aged 45-65 years with Graves' hyperthyroidism. CDR3s include the opening cysteine and the closing phenylalanine or tryptophan. A D gene is named only where the DNA matches it firmly.

V gene,J gene,D gene,CDR3 protein
TRBV28,TRBJ2-6,TRBD1,CASSGRDRGSAGANVLTF
TRBV19,TRBJ2-7,-,CASSPRGGTAHHEQYF
TRBV28,TRBJ2-3,TRBD1,CASGAGGTYTDTQYF
TRBV5-1,TRBJ2-1,-,CASSLAKYFRTRSYNEQFF
TRBV12-3/TRBV12-4,TRBJ1-2,TRBD1,CASSGTGYGYTF
TRBV30,TRBJ1-2,TRBD1,CAWSVTGGAQGYTF
TRBV20-1,TRBJ1-1,-,CSARAPGVRYTEAYF
TRBV29-1,TRBJ2-3,TRBD2,CSATPSLAGGTDTQYF
TRBV2,TRBJ1-4,TRBD1,CASRGTGVEKLFF
TRBV6-2/TRBV6-3,TRBJ2-5,TRBD1,CASAPGQGVETQYF
TRBV12-3/TRBV12-4,TRBJ1-2,-,CASSQTAWDNYGYTF
TRBV29-1,TRBJ2-3,TRBD2,CSVEVPAGGIDTRYF
TRBV11-2,TRBJ2-1,TRBD2,CASSRSRIAGGLLNSYNEQFF
TRBV9,TRBJ2-7,TRBD1,CASSVSEGATYEQYF
TRBV30,TRBJ1-1,-,CAWSKMGLTEAFF
TRBV10-3,TRBJ1-1,TRBD1,CAIRGDRGNTEAFF
TRBV18,TRBJ2-3,-,CASSPEGADTQYF